This TCR beta chain derives from a study of CD8 T cells in ankylosing spondylitis. General study results and limits: Among TCR beta sequences, a motif of under ten highly homologous variants appeared characteristic of ankylosing spondylitis blood. Earlier reports found some motif variants in synovial fluid and blood in reactive arthritis.

In this sample, this clonotype turned up a few times. Antigen unknown. In TCRdb, the 5' RACE reads were re-called with MiXCR into one record per CDR3 protein. This table has fewer than 450,000 distinct CDR3 sequences, roughly 18% appearing once. Looked up from germline, CDR1 is MNHEY and CDR2 is SMNVEV (reference sequence). The CDR3 sequence is 15 residues long. V was clipped by 5 bases and J by 8 bases, with 18 bases between them. The sample was blood, either unsorted or a sorted T cell fraction (not recorded which). The J gene is TRBJ1-4, the V gene TRBV27; possibly TRBD1 for D (5 bases). This TCR came from a male donor with ankylosing spondylitis. The CDR3 DNA reads as TGTGCCAGCAGTGCTCTGCAGGGCCGCGAGGAAAAACTGTTTTTT. Translated: CASSALQGREEKLFF.